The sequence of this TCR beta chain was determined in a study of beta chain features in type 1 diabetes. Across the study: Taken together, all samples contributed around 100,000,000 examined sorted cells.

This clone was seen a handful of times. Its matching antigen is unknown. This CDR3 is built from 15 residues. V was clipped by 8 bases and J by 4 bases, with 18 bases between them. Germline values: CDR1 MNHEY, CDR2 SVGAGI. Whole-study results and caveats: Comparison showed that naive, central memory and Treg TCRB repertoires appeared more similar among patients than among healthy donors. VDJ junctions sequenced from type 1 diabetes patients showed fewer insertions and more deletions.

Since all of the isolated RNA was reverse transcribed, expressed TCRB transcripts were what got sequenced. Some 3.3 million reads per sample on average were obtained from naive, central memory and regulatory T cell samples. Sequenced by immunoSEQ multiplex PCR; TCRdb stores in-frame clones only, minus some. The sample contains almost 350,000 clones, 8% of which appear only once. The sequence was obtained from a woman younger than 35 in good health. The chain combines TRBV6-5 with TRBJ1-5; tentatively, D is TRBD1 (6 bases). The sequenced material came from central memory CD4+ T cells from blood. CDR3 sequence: CASYDQYRVNQPQHF. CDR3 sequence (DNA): TGTGCCAGCTATGACCAATACAGGGTGAATCAGCCCCAGCATTTT.